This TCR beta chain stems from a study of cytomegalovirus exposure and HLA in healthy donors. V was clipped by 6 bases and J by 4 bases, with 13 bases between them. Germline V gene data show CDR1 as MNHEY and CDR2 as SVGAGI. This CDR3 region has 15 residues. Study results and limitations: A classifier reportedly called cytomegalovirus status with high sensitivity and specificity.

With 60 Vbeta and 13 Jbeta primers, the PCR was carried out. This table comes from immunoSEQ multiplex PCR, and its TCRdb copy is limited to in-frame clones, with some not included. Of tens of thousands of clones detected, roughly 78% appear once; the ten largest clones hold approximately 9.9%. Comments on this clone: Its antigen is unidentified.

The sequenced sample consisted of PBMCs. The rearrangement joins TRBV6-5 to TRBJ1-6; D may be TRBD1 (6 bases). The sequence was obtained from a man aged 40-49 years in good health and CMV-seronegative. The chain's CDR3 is CASRDWTVYNSPLHF. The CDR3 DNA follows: TGTGCCAGCAGGGACTGGACAGTTTATAATTCACCCCTCCACTTT.